One T cell receptor (beta chain) is described in this entry. What it binds is unknown. cDNA prepared by RNA extraction and subsequent reverse transcription served as the template for sequencing. Some clones are missing from TCRdb's copy, which holds only in-frame ones; the method was immunoSEQ multiplex PCR. The sample lists about 76,000 clones, roughly 66% occurring once. The data derive from a study of CD8+ T cells in alopecia areata. General study points: Persistence in scalp and blood during tofacitinib was observed for many expanded lesional clones.

Treatment described: oral pan-JAK inhibitor, 5-10 mg twice daily. Sample: CD8+ T cells sorted from blood, taken at week 24, from a patient treated with tofacitinib. The source is a human donor with alopecia areata.

The CDR3 here is CSVGAGGPNTEAFF. In nucleotides, the CDR3 is TGCAGCGTTGGGGCGGGGGGACCTAACACTGAAGCTTTCTTT. The gene calls are TRBV29-1 and TRBJ1-1; weak D call: TRBD1 (5 bases). Per germline, CDR1 SQVTM and CDR2 ANQGSEA. CDR3 length: 14 amino acids. Trimming took 4 bases from V and 2 from J, leaving 14 bases between them. The variable domain in full, with the rest retrieved from reference TRBV29-1 and TRBJ1-1, is SAVISQKPSRDICQRGTSLTIQCQVDSQVTMMFWYRQQPGQSLTLIATANQGSEATYESGFVIDKFPISRPNLTFSTLTVSNMSPEDSSIYLCSVGAGGPNTEAFFGQGTRLTVV.